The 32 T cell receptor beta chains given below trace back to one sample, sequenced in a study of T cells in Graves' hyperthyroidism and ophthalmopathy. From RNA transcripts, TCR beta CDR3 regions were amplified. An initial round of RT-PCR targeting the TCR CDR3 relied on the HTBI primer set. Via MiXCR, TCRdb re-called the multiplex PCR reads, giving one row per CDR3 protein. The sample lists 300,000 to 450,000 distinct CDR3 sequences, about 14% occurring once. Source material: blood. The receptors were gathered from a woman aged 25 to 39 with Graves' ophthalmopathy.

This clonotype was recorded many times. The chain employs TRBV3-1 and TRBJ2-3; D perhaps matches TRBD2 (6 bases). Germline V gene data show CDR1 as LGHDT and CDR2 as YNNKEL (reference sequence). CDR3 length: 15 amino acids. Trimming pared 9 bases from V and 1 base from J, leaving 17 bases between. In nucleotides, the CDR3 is TGTGCCAGTTGTGCTTCGGGACTCCGCACAGATACGCAGTATTTT. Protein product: CASCASGLRTDTQYF.

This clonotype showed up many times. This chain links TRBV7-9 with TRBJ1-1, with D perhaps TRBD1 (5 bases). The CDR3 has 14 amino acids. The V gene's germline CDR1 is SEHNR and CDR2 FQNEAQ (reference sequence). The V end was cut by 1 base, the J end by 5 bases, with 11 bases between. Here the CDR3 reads CASSLGGLETEAFF. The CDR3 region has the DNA TGTGCCAGCAGCTTAGGGGGCTTGGAGACTGAAGCTTTCTTT. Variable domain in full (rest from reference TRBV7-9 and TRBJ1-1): DTGVSQNPRHKITKRGQNVTFRCDPISEHNRLYWYRQTLGQGPEFLTYFQNEAQLEKSRLLSDRFSAERPKGSFSTLEIQRTEQGDSAMYLCASSLGGLETEAFFGQGTRLTVV.

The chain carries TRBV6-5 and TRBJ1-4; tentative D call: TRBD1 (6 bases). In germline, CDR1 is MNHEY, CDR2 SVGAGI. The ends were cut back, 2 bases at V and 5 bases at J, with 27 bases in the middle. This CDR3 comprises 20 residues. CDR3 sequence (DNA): TGTGCCAGCAGTTACGTTCCACCCCGCGATCCAGGGGAGTCCAATGAAAAACTGTTTTTT. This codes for CASSYVPPRDPGESNEKLFF.

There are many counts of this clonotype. CDR3 sequence: CSAREHPSTDTQYF. The CDR3 coding sequence is TGCAGTGCTAGGGAACATCCGAGCACAGATACGCAGTATTTT. The chain combines TRBV20-1 with TRBJ2-3, with D hard to call. The germline V gene encodes CDR1 DFQATT and CDR2 SNEGSKA (reference sequence). The CDR3 extends over 14 amino acids. With 3 bases removed from V and 0 bases from J, the gap between germline ends came to 10 bases.

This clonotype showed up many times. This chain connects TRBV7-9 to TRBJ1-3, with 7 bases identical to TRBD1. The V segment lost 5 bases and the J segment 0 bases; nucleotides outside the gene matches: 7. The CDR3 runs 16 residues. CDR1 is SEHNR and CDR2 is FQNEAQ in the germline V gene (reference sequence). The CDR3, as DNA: TGTGCCAGCAGCCCCCCAGGGGGTCCCTCTGGAAACACCATATATTTT. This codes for CASSPPGGPSGNTIYF.

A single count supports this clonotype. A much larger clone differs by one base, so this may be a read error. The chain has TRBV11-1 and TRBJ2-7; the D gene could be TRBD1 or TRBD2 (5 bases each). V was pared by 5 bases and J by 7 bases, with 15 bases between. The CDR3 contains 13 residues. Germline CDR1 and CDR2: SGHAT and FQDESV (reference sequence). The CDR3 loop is CASSPGRLGEQYF. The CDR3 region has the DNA TGTGCCAGCAGCCCGGGACGGTTGGGGGAGCAGTACTTC.

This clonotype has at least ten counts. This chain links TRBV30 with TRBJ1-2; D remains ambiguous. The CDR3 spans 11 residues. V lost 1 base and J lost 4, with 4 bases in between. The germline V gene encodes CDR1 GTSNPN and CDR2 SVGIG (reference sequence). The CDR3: CAWSASYGYTF. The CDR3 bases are TGTGCCTGGAGTGCAAGCTATGGCTACACCTTC.

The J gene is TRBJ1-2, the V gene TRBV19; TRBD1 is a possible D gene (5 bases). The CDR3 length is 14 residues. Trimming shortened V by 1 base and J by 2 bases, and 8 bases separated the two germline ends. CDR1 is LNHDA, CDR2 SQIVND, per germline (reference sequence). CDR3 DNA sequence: TGTGCCAGTAGTATAGGCAGGGCCAACTATGGCTACACCTTC. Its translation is CASSIGRANYGYTF.

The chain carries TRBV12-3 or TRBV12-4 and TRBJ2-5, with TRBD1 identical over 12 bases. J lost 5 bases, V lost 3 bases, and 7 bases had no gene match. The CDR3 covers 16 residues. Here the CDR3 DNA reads TGTGCCAGCAGTTTGGGACAGGGGGCGCGTTCGGAGACCCAGTACTTC. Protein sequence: CASSLGQGARSETQYF.

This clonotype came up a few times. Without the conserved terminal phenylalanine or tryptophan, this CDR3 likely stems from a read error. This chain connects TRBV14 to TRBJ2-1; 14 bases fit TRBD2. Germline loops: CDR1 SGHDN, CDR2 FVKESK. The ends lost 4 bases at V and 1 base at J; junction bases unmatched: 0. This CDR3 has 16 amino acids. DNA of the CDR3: TGTGCCAGCAGCCGACTAGCGGGGGGGTCCTACAATGAGCAGTTCTCC. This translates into CASSRLAGGSYNEQFS.

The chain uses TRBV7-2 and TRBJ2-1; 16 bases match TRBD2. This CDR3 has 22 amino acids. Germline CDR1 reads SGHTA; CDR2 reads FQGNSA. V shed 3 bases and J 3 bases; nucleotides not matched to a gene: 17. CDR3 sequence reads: CASSFPSGTSGGAGSNYNEQFF. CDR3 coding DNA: TGTGCCAGCAGCTTCCCGTCCGGGACTAGCGGGGGGGCCGGTAGCAACTACAATGAGCAGTTCTTC.

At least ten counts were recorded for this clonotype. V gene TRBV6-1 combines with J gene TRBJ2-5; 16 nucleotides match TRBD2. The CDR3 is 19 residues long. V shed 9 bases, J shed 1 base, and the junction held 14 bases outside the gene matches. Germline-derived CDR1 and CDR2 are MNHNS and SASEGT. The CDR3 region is CASRTSAGLAGGIQETQYF. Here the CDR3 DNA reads TGTGCCAGTCGCACAAGCGCGGGACTAGCGGGGGGGATCCAAGAGACCCAGTACTTC.

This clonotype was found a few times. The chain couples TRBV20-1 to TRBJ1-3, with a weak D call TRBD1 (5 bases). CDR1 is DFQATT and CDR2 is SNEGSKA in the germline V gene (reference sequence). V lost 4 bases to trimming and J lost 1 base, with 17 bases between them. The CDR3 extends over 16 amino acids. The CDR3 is CSATPIQDGSGNTIYF. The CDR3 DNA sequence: TGCAGTGCTACTCCGATACAGGACGGTTCTGGAAACACCATATATTTT.

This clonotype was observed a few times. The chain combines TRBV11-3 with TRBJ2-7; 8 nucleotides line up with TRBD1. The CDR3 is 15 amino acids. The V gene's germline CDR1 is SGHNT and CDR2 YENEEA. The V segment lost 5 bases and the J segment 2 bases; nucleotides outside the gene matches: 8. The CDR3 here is CASSAGTGPPYEQYF. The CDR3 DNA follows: TGTGCCAGCAGCGCAGGGACAGGCCCACCCTACGAGCAGTACTTC.

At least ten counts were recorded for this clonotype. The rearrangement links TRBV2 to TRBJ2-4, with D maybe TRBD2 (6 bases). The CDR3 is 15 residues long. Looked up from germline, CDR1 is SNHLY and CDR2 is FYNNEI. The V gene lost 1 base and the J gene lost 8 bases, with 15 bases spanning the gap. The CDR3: CASSEGGLGGDIQYF. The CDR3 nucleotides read TGTGCCAGCAGTGAAGGAGGACTCGGAGGGGACATTCAGTACTTC.

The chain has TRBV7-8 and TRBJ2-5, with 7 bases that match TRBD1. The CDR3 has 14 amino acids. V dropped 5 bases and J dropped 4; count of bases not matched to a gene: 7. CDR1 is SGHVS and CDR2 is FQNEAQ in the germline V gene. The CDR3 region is CASSLRDSSETQYF. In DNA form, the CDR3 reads TGTGCCAGCAGCCTACGGGACAGTTCAGAGACCCAGTACTTC.

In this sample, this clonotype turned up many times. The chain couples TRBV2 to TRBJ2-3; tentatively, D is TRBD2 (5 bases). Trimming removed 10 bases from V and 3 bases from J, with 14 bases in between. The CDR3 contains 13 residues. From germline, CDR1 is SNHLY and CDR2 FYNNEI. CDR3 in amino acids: CAILKRETDTQYF. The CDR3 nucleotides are TGTGCCATCCTGAAGAGGGAGACAGATACGCAGTATTTT.

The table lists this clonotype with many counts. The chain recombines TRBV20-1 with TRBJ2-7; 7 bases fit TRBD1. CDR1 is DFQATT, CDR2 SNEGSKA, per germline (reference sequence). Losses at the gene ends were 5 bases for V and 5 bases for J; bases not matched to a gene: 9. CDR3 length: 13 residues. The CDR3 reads CSAERGRDHEQYF. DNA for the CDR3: TGCAGTGCTGAGAGGGGGCGCGACCACGAGCAGTACTTC.

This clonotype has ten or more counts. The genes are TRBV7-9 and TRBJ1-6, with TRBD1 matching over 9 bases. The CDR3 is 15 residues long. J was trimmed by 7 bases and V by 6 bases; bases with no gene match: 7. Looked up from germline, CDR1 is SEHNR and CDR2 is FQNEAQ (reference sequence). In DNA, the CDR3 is TGTGCCAGCAGTCAAGGCACAGGGGGCAATTCACCCCTCCACTTT. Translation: CASSQGTGGNSPLHF.

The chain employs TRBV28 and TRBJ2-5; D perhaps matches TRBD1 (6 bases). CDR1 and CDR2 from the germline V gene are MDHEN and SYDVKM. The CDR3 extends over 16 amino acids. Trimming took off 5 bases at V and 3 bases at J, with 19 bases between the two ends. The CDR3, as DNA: TGTGCCAGCAGTATGGGGGCTACAGGGCGGGAAGAGACCCAGTACTTC. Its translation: CASSMGATGREETQYF.

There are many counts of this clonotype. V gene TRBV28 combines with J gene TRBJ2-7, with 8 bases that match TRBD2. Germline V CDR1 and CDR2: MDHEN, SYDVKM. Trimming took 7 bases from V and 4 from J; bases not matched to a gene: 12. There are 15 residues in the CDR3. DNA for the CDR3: TGTGCCAGCACCCCCCCTAGCGGGTCCCGGTACGAGCAGTACTTC. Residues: CASTPPSGSRYEQYF.

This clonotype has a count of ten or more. CDR3 sequence reads: CASSRTGAVEKLFF. CDR3 nucleotide sequence: TGTGCCAGCAGTCGGACAGGGGCGGTTGAAAAACTGTTTTTT. The V call is TRBV12-3 or TRBV12-4, the J call TRBJ1-4; 9 positions match TRBD1. This CDR3 is 14 amino acids long. With V trimmed by 5 bases and J by 7 bases, 5 bases remained unmatched.

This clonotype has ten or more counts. CDR3 sequence reads: CASSPGLTSGHSYEQYF. Here the CDR3 DNA reads TGTGCCAGCAGCCCGGGCCTAACTAGCGGACACTCCTACGAGCAGTACTTC. The chain couples TRBV7-8 to TRBJ2-7; the match to TRBD2 covers 8 bases. CDR3 length: 17 residues. With V trimmed by 5 bases and J by 0 bases, 12 bases remained unmatched. Germline lookup yields CDR1 SGHVS and CDR2 FQNEAQ.

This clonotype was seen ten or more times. The CDR3: CSVRSAGAQETQYF. The CDR3 DNA is TGCAGTGTCAGATCGGCGGGGGCCCAAGAGACCCAGTACTTC. The chain links TRBV20-1 to TRBJ2-5; maybe TRBD2 (7 bases). This CDR3 spans 14 amino acids. Germline V gene data show CDR1 as DFQATT and CDR2 as SNEGSKA (reference sequence). V was trimmed by 7 bases and J by 1 base, leaving 16 bases between them.

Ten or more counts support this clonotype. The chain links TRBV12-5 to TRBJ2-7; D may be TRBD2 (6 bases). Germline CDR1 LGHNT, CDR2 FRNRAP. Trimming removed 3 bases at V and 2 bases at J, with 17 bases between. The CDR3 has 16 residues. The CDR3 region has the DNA TGTGCTAGTGGTTTCCTCGCGGGGCCTCCCCCCTACGAGCAGTACTTC. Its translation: CASGFLAGPPPYEQYF. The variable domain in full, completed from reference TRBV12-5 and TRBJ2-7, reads DARVTQTPRHKVTEMGQEVTMRCQPILGHNTVFWYRQTMMQGLELLAYFRNRAPLDDSGMPKDRFSAEMPDATLATLKIQPSEPRDSAVYFCASGFLAGPPPYEQYFGPGTRLTVT.

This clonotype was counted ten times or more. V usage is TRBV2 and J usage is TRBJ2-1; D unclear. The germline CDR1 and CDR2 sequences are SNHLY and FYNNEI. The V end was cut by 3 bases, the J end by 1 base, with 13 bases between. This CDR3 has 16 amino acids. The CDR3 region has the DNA TGTGCCAGCAGTGACCTGCATACCGATTCCTACAATGAGCAGTTCTTC. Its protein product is CASSDLHTDSYNEQFF.

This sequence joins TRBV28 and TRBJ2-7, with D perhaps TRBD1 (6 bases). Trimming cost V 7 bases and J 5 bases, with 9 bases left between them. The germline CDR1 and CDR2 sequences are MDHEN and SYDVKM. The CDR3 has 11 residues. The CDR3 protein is CASNYRDEQYF. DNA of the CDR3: TGTGCCAGCAATTACAGGGACGAGCAGTACTTC.

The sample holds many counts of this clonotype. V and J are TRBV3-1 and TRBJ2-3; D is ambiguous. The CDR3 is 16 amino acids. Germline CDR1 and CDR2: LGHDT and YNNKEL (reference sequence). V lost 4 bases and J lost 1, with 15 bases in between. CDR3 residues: CASSPPAVWGTDTQYF. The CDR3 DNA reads TGTGCCAGCAGCCCCCCTGCGGTTTGGGGCACAGATACGCAGTATTTT.

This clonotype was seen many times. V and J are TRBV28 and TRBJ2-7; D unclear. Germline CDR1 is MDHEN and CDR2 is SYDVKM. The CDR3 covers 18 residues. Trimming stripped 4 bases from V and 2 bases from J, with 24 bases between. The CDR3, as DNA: TGTGCCAGCAGTTCCCGGGTAGTGGAGATAAAGGGCCCCTACGAGCAGTACTTC. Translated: CASSSRVVEIKGPYEQYF.

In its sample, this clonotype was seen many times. CDR3 DNA sequence: TGTGCCAGCAGCCCAGGGTCCCGAAATCAGCCCCAGCATTTT. As protein: CASSPGSRNQPQHF. The V and J genes are TRBV7-6 and TRBJ1-5; TRBD1 is a possible D gene (5 bases). Germline V gene sequence: CDR1 SGHVS, CDR2 FNYEAQ. Trimming took off 5 bases at V and 4 bases at J, with 12 bases between the two ends. This CDR3 spans 14 amino acids. The variable domain in full, completed from reference TRBV7-6 and TRBJ1-5, reads GAGVSQSPRYKVTKRGQDVALRCDPISGHVSLYWYRQALGQGPEFLTYFNYEAQQDKSGLPNDRFSAERPEGSISTLTIQRTEQRDSAMYRCASSPGSRNQPQHFGDGTRLSIL.

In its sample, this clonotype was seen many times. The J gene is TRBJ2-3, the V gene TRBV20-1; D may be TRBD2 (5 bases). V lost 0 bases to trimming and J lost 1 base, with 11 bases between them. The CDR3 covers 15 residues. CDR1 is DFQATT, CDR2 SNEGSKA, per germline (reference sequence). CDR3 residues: CSARDSAQGTDTQYF. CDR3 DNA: TGCAGTGCTAGAGATAGCGCGCAAGGCACAGATACGCAGTATTTT.

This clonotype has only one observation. CDR3 protein: CASSGQRNNEQFF. DNA of the CDR3: TGCGCCAGCAGTGGACAGAGGAACAATGAGCAGTTCTTC. The chain links TRBV10-2 to TRBJ2-1; D might be TRBD1 (5 bases). V was shortened by 4 bases and J by 5 bases, with 9 bases between the two germline ends. The CDR3 loop spans 13 amino acids. Germline V gene data show CDR1 as WSHSY and CDR2 as SAAADI.